This T cell receptor beta chain was obtained from a study of cytomegalovirus exposure and HLA in healthy donors. Study observations and caveats: The authors listed approximately 150 TCR beta chains as cytomegalovirus-associated. Beyond CMV serostatus, there was no information to go on about immune exposure.

Worth noting for this clone: What it binds is not known.

The PCR ran on 60 Vbeta and 13 Jbeta primers. TCRdb's copy holds only in-frame clones and misses some; the assay was immunoSEQ multiplex PCR. The listing records around 140,000 clones. Deletions cut 0 bases from V and 1 base from J, with 2 bases between. The CDR3 loop spans 13 amino acids. The germline gives CDR1 SGHRS, CDR2 YFSETQ. The sequence was obtained from a woman in her forties in good health and CMV-seronegative. Material for sequencing was PBMCs. The chain joins TRBV5-1 to TRBJ2-4, with no clear D. CDR3 loop: CASSLAAKNIQYF. The CDR3 DNA follows: TGCGCCAGCAGCTTGGCGGCCAAAAACATTCAGTACTTC. The full variable domain, with the rest looked up from reference TRBV5-1 and TRBJ2-4, is KAGVTQTPRYLIKTRGQQVTLSCSPISGHRSVSWYQQTPGQGLQFLFEYFSETQRNKGNFPGRFSGRQFSNSRSEMNVSTLELGDSALYLCASSLAAKNIQYFGAGTRLSVL.